This T cell receptor (beta chain) was captured in a study of blood T cell repertoires in COVID-19. At the level of the study: Sites across the United States, Italy and Spain contributed samples from acute and convalescent COVID-19. In each case, the material was cDNA or gDNA derived from T cells, B-cell-depleted T cells, or PBMCs.

Libraries were prepared by immunoSEQ multiplex PCR; TCRdb keeps only in-frame clonotypes and omits some of them. The table includes 200,000 to 250,000 clones, around 90% detected once. Per germline, CDR1 ENHRY and CDR2 SYGVKD. V gave up 10 bases and J gave up 4 bases; unmatched junction bases: 10. This CDR3 spans 15 amino acids. Recruitment covered about two dozen US areas and drew participants whose ages spanned roughly 18 to 100 years. V is TRBV10-3 and J is TRBJ1-5, with 10 bases aligning to TRBD1. The receptor comes from a man aged 50 to 59 who had been exposed to COVID-19. Sequenced sample: PBMCs or T cells enriched from blood (not recorded which). CDR3 residues: CASSERQGANQPQHF. The CDR3 DNA reads as TGTGCCAGTTCCGAGCGACAGGGGGCAAATCAGCCCCAGCATTTT.